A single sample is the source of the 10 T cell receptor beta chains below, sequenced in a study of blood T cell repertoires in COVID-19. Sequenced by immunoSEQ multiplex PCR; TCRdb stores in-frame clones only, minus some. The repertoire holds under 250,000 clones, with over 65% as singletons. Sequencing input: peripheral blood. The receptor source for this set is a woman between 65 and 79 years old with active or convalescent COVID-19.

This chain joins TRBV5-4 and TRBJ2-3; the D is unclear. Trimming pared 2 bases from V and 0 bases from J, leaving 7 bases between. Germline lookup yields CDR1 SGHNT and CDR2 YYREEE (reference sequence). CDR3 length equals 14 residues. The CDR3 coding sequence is TGTGCCAGCAGCTTCACTTGGAGCACAGATACGCAGTATTTT. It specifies CASSFTWSTDTQYF.

In DNA, the CDR3 is TGTGCCAGCAGCTTGGAGGAGGCGGATACGCAGTATTTT. Translating it yields CASSLEEADTQYF. The gene calls are TRBV5-8 and TRBJ2-3; weak D call: TRBD2 (5 bases). The CDR3 sequence is 13 residues long. In germline, CDR1 is SGHTS, CDR2 YDEGEE. V was pared by 0 bases and J by 6 bases, with 8 bases between.

CDR3 nucleotides: TGTGCCAGTAGATTGACATCCTTCTCTGGAAACACCATATATTTT. Translating gives CASRLTSFSGNTIYF. This chain joins TRBV19 and TRBJ1-3; no clear D. CDR1 LNHDA and CDR2 SQIVND come from the germline V gene (reference sequence). CDR3 size: 15 residues. The germline V and J ends were trimmed by 6 bases and 0 bases, with 12 bases remaining between them.

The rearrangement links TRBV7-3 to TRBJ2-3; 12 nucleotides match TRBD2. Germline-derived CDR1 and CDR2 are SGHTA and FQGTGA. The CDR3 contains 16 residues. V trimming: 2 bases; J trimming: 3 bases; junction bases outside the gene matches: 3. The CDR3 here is CASSLLAGGRTDTQYF. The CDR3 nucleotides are TGTGCCAGCAGCTTACTAGCGGGGGGGCGGACAGATACGCAGTATTTT.

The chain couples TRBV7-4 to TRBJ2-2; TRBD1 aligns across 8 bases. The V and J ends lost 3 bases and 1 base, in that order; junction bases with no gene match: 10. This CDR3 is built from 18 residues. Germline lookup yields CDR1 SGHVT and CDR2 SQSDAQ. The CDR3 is CASSLEGGQAENTGELFF. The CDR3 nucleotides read TGTGCCAGCAGCTTGGAGGGGGGACAGGCGGAGAACACCGGGGAGCTGTTTTTT.

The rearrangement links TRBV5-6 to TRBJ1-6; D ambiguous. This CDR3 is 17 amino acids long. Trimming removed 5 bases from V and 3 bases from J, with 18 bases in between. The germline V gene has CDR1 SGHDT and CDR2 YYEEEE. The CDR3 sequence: CASRSTGRKFYNSPLHF. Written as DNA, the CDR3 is TGTGCCAGCAGGTCGACCGGGAGGAAATTCTATAATTCACCCCTCCACTTT.

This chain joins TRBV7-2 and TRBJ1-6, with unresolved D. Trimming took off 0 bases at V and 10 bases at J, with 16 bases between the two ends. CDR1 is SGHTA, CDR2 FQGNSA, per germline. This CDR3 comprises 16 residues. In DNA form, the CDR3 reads TGTGCCAGCAGCTTAGCTGTGTGGGCCACCGCGTCACCCCTCCACTTT. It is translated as CASSLAVWATASPLHF.

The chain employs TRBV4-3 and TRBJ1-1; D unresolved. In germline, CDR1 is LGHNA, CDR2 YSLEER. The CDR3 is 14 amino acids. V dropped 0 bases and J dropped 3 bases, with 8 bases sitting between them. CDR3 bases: TGCGCCAGCAGCCAAGAGTTTTCTTACACTGAAGCTTTCTTT. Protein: CASSQEFSYTEAFF.

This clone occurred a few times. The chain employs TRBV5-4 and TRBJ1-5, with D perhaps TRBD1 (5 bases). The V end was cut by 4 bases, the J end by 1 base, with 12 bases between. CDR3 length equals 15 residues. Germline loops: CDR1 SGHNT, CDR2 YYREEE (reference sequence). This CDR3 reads CASSPGEGSNQPQHF. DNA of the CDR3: TGTGCCAGCAGCCCTGGGGAGGGGAGCAATCAGCCCCAGCATTTT. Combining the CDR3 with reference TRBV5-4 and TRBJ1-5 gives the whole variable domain ETGVTQSPTHLIKTRGQQVTLRCSSQSGHNTVSWYQQALGQGPQFIFQYYREEENGRGNFPPRFSGLQFPNYSSELNVNALELDDSALYLCASSPGEGSNQPQHFGDGTRLSIL.

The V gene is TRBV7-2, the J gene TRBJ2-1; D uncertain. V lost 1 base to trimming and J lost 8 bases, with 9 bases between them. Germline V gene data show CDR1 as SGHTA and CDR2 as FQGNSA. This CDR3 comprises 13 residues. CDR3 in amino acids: CASSLDLADEQFF. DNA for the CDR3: TGTGCCAGCAGCTTAGACCTGGCGGATGAGCAGTTCTTC.